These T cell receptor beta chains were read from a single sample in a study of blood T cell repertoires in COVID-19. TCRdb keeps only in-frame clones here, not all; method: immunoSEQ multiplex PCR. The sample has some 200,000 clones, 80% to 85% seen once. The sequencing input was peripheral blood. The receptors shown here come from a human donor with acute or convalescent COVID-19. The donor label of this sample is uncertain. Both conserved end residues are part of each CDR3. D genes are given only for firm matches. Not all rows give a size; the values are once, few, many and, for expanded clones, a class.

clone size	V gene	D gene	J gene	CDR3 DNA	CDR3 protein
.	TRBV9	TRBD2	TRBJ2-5	TGTGCCAGCAGTCAGACTAGCGGGGTTGAGACCCAGTACTTC	CASSQTSGVETQYF
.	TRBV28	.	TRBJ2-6	TGTGCCAGCAGCTTCACAGGGATCGCTGGGGCCAACGTCCTGACTTTC	CASSFTGIAGANVLTF
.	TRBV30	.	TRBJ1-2	TGTGCCTGGAGTGGGGGGCCCTATGGCTACACCTTC	CAWSGGPYGYTF
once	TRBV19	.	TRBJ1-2	TGTGCCAGTAGTGACTTCGGGTCCGAAACGAACTATGGCTACACCTTC	CASSDFGSETNYGYTF
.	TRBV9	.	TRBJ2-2	TGTGCCAGCAGCCCCCAGGGAATAGTAGGGGAGCTGTTTTTT	CASSPQGIVGELFF
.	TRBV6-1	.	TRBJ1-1	TGTGCCAGCAGTGAAATTCCAGGGGTGGGCACTGAAGCTTTCTTT	CASSEIPGVGTEAFF
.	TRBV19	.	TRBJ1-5	TGTGCCAGTAGTATCCCCACAGGTCTTAGCAATCAGCCCCAGCATTTT	CASSIPTGLSNQPQHF
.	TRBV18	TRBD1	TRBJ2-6	TGTGCCAGCTCACCAGCGAGACAGGGGACTGGGGCCAACGTCCTGACTTTC	CASSPARQGTGANVLTF
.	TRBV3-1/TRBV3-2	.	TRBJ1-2	TGTGCCAGCAGCCAGGCCAACTATGGCTACACCTTC	CASSQANYGYTF
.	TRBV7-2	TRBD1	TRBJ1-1	TGTGCCAGCAGGGATACCGGGACAGGATATGCTTTCTTT	CASRDTGTGYAFF
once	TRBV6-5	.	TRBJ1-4	TGTGCCAGCAGTTACCGGGGAAGCACTAATGAAAAACTGTTTTTT	CASSYRGSTNEKLFF
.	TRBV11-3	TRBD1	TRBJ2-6	TGTGCCAGCAGCTTAGATTTGCCGGCAGGGGGTCTACTCTCCTCTGGGGCCAACGTCCTGACTTTC	CASSLDLPAGGLLSSGANVLTF
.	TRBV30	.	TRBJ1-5	TGTACCTGGAGTGATGGGGGGAATCAGCCCCAGCATTTT	CTWSDGGNQPQHF
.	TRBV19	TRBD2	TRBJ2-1	TGTGCCAGTAGTATAGATGCCCCCTCTAGCGGGCCTGACCAGCAGCAGTTCTTC	CASSIDAPSSGPDQQQFF
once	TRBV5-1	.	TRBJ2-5	TGCGCCAGCAGCCCTGGACTGAAAGAGACCCAGTACTTC	CASSPGLKETQYF
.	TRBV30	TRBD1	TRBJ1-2	TGTGCCTGGACCGGGACAGGGATGAACTATGGCTACACCTTC	CAWTGTGMNYGYTF